Shown below are 17 T cell receptor beta chains from a single sample sequenced in a study of metastatic and nonmetastatic thyroid tumors. MiXCR re-clonotyped the PCR reads for TCRdb. Of approximately 28,000 clones listed, 15% were seen once; the top ten hold approximately 14%. Before thyroid surgery, none of the patients had received any treatment. The sample consisted of blood. Receptors were obtained from a male donor with papillary thyroid cancer or a benign thyroid nodule (not recorded which). Some clones in this sample may be carry-over from other donors' samples.

This clone was counted ten times or more. The gene calls are TRBV20-1 and TRBJ2-1; D is tentatively TRBD1 or TRBD2 (6 bases each). The CDR3 length is 14 residues. Germline values: CDR1 DFQATT, CDR2 SNEGSKA (reference sequence). V shed 4 bases and J shed 5 bases, with 15 bases lying between them. DNA of the CDR3: TGCAGTGCTACCCACCGGGGGCGCAACAATGAGCAGTTCTTC. Protein: CSATHRGRNNEQFF.

This clone was detected ten times or more. The chain recombines TRBV11-3 with TRBJ2-1; 9 nucleotides line up with TRBD1. CDR1 and CDR2 (germline): SGHNT, YENEEA. Trimming at V came to 5 bases and at J to 8 bases, leaving 13 bases not matched to a gene. The CDR3 covers 16 residues. The CDR3 is CASSPGGTGMGYEQFF. CDR3 nucleotides: TGTGCCAGCAGCCCTGGAGGGACAGGGATGGGGTATGAGCAGTTCTTC.

In its sample, this clone is medium-sized. This chain links TRBV6-1 with TRBJ1-6; TRBD1 might be the D (6 bases). The CDR3 contains 18 residues. Deletions cut 3 bases from V and 0 bases from J, with 15 bases between. Germline V gene data show CDR1 as MNHNS and CDR2 as SASEGT. For the CDR3, the DNA is TGTGCCAGCAGTGAGATCGGGGGCCGGAGCTCCTATAATTCACCCCTCCACTTT. Translation: CASSEIGGRSSYNSPLHF.

This clone has at least ten counts. The chain couples TRBV4-1 to TRBJ2-7; possible D gene TRBD1, 6 bases. The germline V gene has CDR1 MGHRA and CDR2 YSYEKL. V lost 4 bases and J lost 4, with 23 bases in between. CDR3 length: 17 residues. The CDR3 spells CASSPVLTRDTEYEQYF. In DNA, the CDR3 is TGCGCCAGCAGCCCGGTATTAACCCGGGACACTGAATACGAGCAGTACTTC.

This clone has at least ten counts. The CDR3 region is CASSLGQGSPYEQYF. CDR3 DNA sequence: TGCGCCAGCAGCCTGGGACAGGGGTCCCCCTACGAGCAGTACTTC. This rearrangement joins TRBV5-1 to TRBJ2-7; 10 nucleotides agree with TRBD1. Germline assignment: CDR1 SGHRS and CDR2 YFSETQ. The CDR3 loop spans 15 amino acids. Losses at the gene ends were 4 bases for V and 2 bases for J; bases not matched to a gene: 6.

This clone is medium-sized within its sample. J is TRBJ1-1 and V is TRBV6-2 or TRBV6-3, with D unresolved. This CDR3 region has 13 residues. Germline-derived CDR1 and CDR2 are MNHEY and SVGEGT. The V gene lost 5 bases and the J gene lost 3 bases, with 10 bases spanning the gap. The CDR3 region has the DNA TGTGCCAGCAGTGTAAAATGGGACACTGAAGCTTTCTTT. This translates into CASSVKWDTEAFF.

This clone was recorded at least ten times. The rearrangement joins TRBV3-1 to TRBJ1-1; D gene uncertain. The CDR3 is 13 amino acids. Germline V lookup: CDR1 LGHDT, CDR2 YNNKEL (reference sequence). V was cut by 0 bases and J by 4 bases, with 6 bases left in between. This CDR3 is CASSQDKSTEAFF. The CDR3 DNA follows: TGTGCCAGCAGCCAAGACAAGAGCACTGAAGCTTTCTTT.

The table lists this clone with many counts. This chain uses TRBV29-1 with TRBJ2-7, with 7 bases aligning to TRBD1. The CDR3 has 16 amino acids. V trimming: 0 bases; J trimming: 3 bases; junction bases outside the gene matches: 11. Germline V gene sequence: CDR1 SQVTM, CDR2 ANQGSEA. The CDR3 nucleotides are TGCAGCGTTGAAGATCTTGGACAGGTTGGGATCTACGAGCAGTACTTC. This sequence encodes CSVEDLGQVGIYEQYF.

This clone was observed many times. At one boundary the junction diverges from the germline segment, which might be a read error. The same CDR3 is also encoded by other DNA sequences in this sample. The rearrangement uses TRBV11-2 and TRBJ2-3; 8 bases map to TRBD1. CDR3 length: 16 residues. Germline CDR1 reads SGHAT; CDR2 reads FQNNGV. CDR3 nucleotides: TGTGCCAGCAGCTTAGGACAGGGGAAGATGGGGAGATACGCAGTATTT. Translating gives CASSLGQGKMGRYAVF.

There are many counts of this clone. Other DNA sequences in the same sample also yield this CDR3. The chain carries TRBV5-1 and TRBJ2-1; the D is unclear. V was trimmed by 5 bases and J by 6 bases, leaving 12 bases between them. This CDR3 comprises 13 residues. Germline V gene sequence: CDR1 SGHRS, CDR2 YFSETQ. CDR3: CASRNDARNEQFF. For the CDR3, the DNA is TGCGCCAGCAGAAACGACGCGCGCAATGAGCAGTTCTTC.

V and J are TRBV6-1 and TRBJ2-1; TRBD2 matches 14 bases. V was clipped by 2 bases and J by 6 bases; unmatched bases: 3. The germline gives CDR1 MNHNS, CDR2 SASEGT. The CDR3 is made up of 16 amino acids. The CDR3 DNA sequence: TGTGCCAGCAGTGAAAGGGGACTAGCGGGAGCCAATGAGCAGTTCTTC. Amino acids: CASSERGLAGANEQFF.

This clone showed up many times. The gene calls are TRBV18 and TRBJ2-1, with D tentatively TRBD2 (5 bases). The CDR3 loop spans 16 amino acids. CDR1 KGHSH and CDR2 LQKENI come from the germline V gene. Trimming took off 0 bases at V and 4 bases at J, with 13 bases between the two ends. For the CDR3, the DNA is TGTGCCAGCTCACCACCGGTCGAGGGCCTTTACAATGAGCAGTTCTTC. Its translation: CASSPPVEGLYNEQFF.

CDR3: CSARDLGRRSSSYEQYF. CDR3 coding DNA: TGCAGTGCTAGAGATTTGGGGAGGCGGTCCTCCTCCTACGAGCAGTACTTC. The chain uses TRBV20-1 and TRBJ2-7, with D perhaps matching TRBD2 (6 bases). This CDR3 region has 17 residues. V dropped 0 bases and J dropped 0 bases, with 18 bases sitting between them. Germline V lookup: CDR1 DFQATT, CDR2 SNEGSKA (reference sequence).

This clone was recorded at least ten times. The rearrangement joins TRBV10-1 to TRBJ2-7; no firm D call. V lost 3 bases, J lost 0 bases, and 6 bases lay in between. The CDR3 covers 13 residues. Germline CDR1 is WNHNN and CDR2 is SYGVQD (reference sequence). The CDR3 loop is CASSDRSSYEQYF. The CDR3 bases are TGCGCCAGCAGTGACAGGAGCTCCTACGAGCAGTACTTC.

This clone occurred many times. The V call is TRBV5-1, the J call TRBJ1-2; 7 bases map to TRBD1. CDR3 length equals 13 residues. Germline CDR1 reads SGHRS; CDR2 reads YFSETQ. The V segment lost 5 bases and the J segment 4 bases; nucleotides outside the gene matches: 5. Here the CDR3 reads CASRPGTAYGYTF. The CDR3 DNA reads TGCGCCAGCAGACCCGGGACAGCCTATGGCTACACCTTC.

The CDR3 spells CASSFGRRASVGELFF. CDR3 sequence (DNA): TGTGCCAGCAGTTTTGGCAGGAGGGCCTCTGTCGGGGAGCTGTTTTTT. The chain couples TRBV28 to TRBJ2-2; tentatively, D is TRBD2 (6 bases). The CDR3 extends over 16 amino acids. Germline CDR1 is MDHEN and CDR2 is SYDVKM. Trimming shortened V by 3 bases and J by 7 bases, and 18 bases separated the two germline ends.

The chain recombines TRBV6-2 or TRBV6-3 with TRBJ1-3, with D hard to call. Germline V gives CDR1 MNHEY, CDR2 SVGEGT. This CDR3 is 16 amino acids long. V gave up 7 bases and J gave up 0 bases, with 16 bases separating them. Here the CDR3 DNA reads TGTGCCAGCAAACGAGTGTATCGGAGCTCTGGAAACACCATATATTTT. This translates into CASKRVYRSSGNTIYF.